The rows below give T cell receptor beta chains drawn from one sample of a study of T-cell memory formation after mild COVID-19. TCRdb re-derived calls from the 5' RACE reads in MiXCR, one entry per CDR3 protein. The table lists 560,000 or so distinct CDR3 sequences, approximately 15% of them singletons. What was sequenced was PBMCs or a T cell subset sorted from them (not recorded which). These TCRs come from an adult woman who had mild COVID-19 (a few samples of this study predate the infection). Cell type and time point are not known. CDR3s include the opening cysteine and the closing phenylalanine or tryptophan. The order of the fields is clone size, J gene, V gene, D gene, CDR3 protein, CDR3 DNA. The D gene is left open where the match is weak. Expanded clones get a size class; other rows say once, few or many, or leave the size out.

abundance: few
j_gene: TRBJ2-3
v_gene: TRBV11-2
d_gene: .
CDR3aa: CASSLVKDTQYF
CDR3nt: TGTGCCAGCAGCTTAGTCAAGGATACGCAGTATTTT

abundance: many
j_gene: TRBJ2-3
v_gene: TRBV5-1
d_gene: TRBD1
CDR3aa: CASSLGTGESDTQYF
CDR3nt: TGCGCCAGCAGCTTGGGGACAGGGGAATCAGATACGCAGTATTTT

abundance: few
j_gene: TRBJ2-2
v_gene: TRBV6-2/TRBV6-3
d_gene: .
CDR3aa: CASSYRLGGGTGELFF
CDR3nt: TGTGCCAGCAGTTACCGACTAGGAGGTGGCACCGGGGAGCTGTTTTTT

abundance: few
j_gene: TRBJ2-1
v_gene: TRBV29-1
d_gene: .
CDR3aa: CSVVEGASYNEQFF
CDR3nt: TGCAGCGTTGTGGAGGGTGCTTCCTACAATGAGCAGTTCTTC

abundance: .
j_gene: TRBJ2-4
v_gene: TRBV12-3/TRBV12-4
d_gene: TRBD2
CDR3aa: CASRLAGAGFRHF
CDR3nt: TGTGCCAGCCGACTAGCGGGGGCCGGGTTCAGGCACTTC

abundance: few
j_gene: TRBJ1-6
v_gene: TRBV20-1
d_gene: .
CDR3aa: CSASKGGGSSPLHF
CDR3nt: TGCAGTGCTAGTAAGGGCGGGGGAAGTTCACCCCTCCACTTT

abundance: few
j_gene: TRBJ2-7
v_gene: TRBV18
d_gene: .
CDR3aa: CASSPPRRSSEQYF
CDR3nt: TGTGCCAGCTCACCACCACGCAGGTCCTCCGAGCAGTACTTC

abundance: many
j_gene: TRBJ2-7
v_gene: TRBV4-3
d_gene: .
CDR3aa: CASSQGFVHSYEQYF
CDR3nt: TGCGCCAGCAGCCAAGGTTTTGTTCACTCCTACGAGCAGTACTTC

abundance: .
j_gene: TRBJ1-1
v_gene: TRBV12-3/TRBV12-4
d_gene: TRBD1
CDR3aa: CASSFSGTGTEAFF
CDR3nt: TGTGCCAGCAGTTTCTCCGGGACAGGGACTGAAGCTTTCTTT

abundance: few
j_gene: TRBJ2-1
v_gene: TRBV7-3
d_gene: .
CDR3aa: CASSLLRSAAYNEQFF
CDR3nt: TGTGCCAGCAGCTTATTAAGGTCGGCAGCTTACAATGAGCAGTTCTTC

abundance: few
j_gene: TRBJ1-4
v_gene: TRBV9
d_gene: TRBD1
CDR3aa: CASSVRTGFNEKLFF
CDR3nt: TGTGCCAGCAGCGTTCGGACAGGTTTTAATGAAAAACTGTTTTTT